Listed here are 27 T cell receptor beta chains from one sample, sequenced in a study of T cell responses to AZD1222 COVID-19 vaccine. Profiling relied on immunoSEQ multiplex PCR, and the TCRdb table lists in-frame clones only, not all of them. The sample has 150,000 to 200,000 clones, more than 80% seen once. Material: peripheral blood, obtained on day 0 of AZD1222 vaccination. These receptors came from an adult in good health.

The rearrangement links TRBV15 to TRBJ2-1; 8 bases align to TRBD2. The CDR3 has 14 amino acids. The ends lost 1 base at V and 9 bases at J; junction bases unmatched: 5. Germline V gives CDR1 LNHNV, CDR2 YYDKDF (reference sequence). The chain's CDR3 is CATSRGGLVAEQFF. DNA of the CDR3: TGTGCCACCAGCAGAGGGGGACTAGTTGCTGAGCAGTTCTTC. The complete variable domain, with remaining parts taken from reference TRBV15 and TRBJ2-1, reads DAMVIQNPRYQVTQFGKPVTLSCSQTLNHNVMYWYQQKSSQAPKLLFHYYDKDFNNEADTPDNFQSRRPNTSFCFLDIRSPGLGDTAMYLCATSRGGLVAEQFFGPGTRLTVL.

The V and J genes are TRBV24-1 and TRBJ2-3; D may be TRBD2 (6 bases). CDR3 length: 16 residues. Trimming took off 3 bases at V and 0 bases at J, with 12 bases between the two ends. Germline CDR1 KGHDR, CDR2 SFDVKD. This chain's CDR3 is CATSDAGGTSTDTQYF. The CDR3 coding sequence is TGTGCCACCAGTGATGCTGGGGGGACCAGCACAGATACGCAGTATTTT.

This rearrangement joins TRBV7-6 to TRBJ2-7, with 7 bases aligning to TRBD2. This CDR3 is built from 12 residues. The V and J ends lost 5 bases and 5 bases, in that order; junction bases with no gene match: 3. Looked up from germline, CDR1 is SGHVS and CDR2 is FNYEAQ. CDR3 in amino acids: CASSGAGDEQYF. The CDR3 bases are TGTGCCAGCAGCGGGGCGGGGGACGAGCAGTACTTC.

The chain is built from TRBV10-1 and TRBJ2-5, with D tentatively TRBD1 or TRBD2 (5 bases each). V shed 5 bases and J shed 5 bases, with 15 bases lying between them. Per germline, CDR1 WNHNN and CDR2 SYGVQD (reference sequence). The length of the CDR3 is 14 residues. The CDR3 nucleotides are TGCGCCAGCAGTACCGGGACCCGCGGTGAGACCCAGTACTTC. It encodes CASSTGTRGETQYF.

This chain links TRBV30 with TRBJ1-4, with D perhaps matching TRBD1 (5 bases). The CDR3 consists of 15 residues. Trimming shortened V by 0 bases and J by 9 bases, and 17 bases separated the two germline ends. The germline V gene has CDR1 GTSNPN and CDR2 SVGIG (reference sequence). DNA of the CDR3: TGTGCCTGGAGTGTACCGCAGGGAAGGTACAAAAAACTGTTTTTT. Protein sequence: CAWSVPQGRYKKLFF.

This chain uses TRBV28 with TRBJ2-3; 7 bases fit TRBD1. CDR3 size: 16 residues. Trimming took 6 bases from V and 0 from J; bases not matched to a gene: 9. The germline gives CDR1 MDHEN, CDR2 SYDVKM. CDR3 nucleotides: TGTGCCAGCAGAGCAGGGGGATCCCCTAGCACAGATACGCAGTATTTT. It codes for CASRAGGSPSTDTQYF.

The chain couples TRBV9 to TRBJ1-2; no definite D call. V lost 4 bases, J lost 0 bases, and 19 bases lay in between. The CDR3 has 17 amino acids. Germline lookup yields CDR1 SGDLS and CDR2 YYNGEE. For the CDR3, the DNA is TGTGCCAGCAGCCCCCCAGGTGGAGGATCTTCTAACTATGGCTACACCTTC. The encoded protein is CASSPPGGGSSNYGYTF.

The chain has TRBV3-1 (or the pseudogene TRBV3-2) and TRBJ2-3; 8 nucleotides line up with TRBD2. Germline CDR1 LGHDT, CDR2 YNNKEL (reference sequence). The CDR3 length is 17 residues. V shed 0 bases, J shed 5 bases, and the junction held 10 bases outside the gene matches. The CDR3 protein is CASSQDFAGGLRDTQYF. For the CDR3, the DNA is TGTGCCAGCAGCCAAGATTTCGCGGGAGGTTTGAGAGATACGCAGTATTTT.

This chain uses TRBV4-1 with TRBJ2-1; D gene ambiguous. Germline values: CDR1 MGHRA, CDR2 YSYEKL. CDR3 length equals 14 residues. Trimming took off 0 bases at V and 0 bases at J, with 3 bases between the two ends. CDR3 sequence: CASSQESSYNEQFF. For the CDR3, the DNA is TGCGCCAGCAGCCAAGAGAGCTCCTACAATGAGCAGTTCTTC.

This rearrangement joins TRBV27 to TRBJ1-6; no firm D call. Germline V CDR1 and CDR2: MNHEY, SMNVEV (reference sequence). This CDR3 region has 16 residues. Between the trimmed V and J ends, which lost 5 bases and 7 bases, there was a span of 18 bases. The CDR3 coding sequence is TGTGCCAGCAGTACCCGGAAGGGAATCGGCAATTCACCCCTCCACTTT. Encoded protein: CASSTRKGIGNSPLHF.

In DNA form, the CDR3 reads TGTGCCAGCAGCTTAGGACTAGCGGAGCAGTTCTTC. This sequence encodes CASSLGLAEQFF. V usage is TRBV11-1 and J usage is TRBJ2-1; 8 nucleotides align to TRBD2. The germline CDR1 and CDR2 sequences are SGHAT and FQDESV (reference sequence). The ends lost 1 base at V and 10 bases at J; junction bases unmatched: 0. The CDR3 is 12 residues long.

The chain carries TRBV7-2 and TRBJ1-6; D is perhaps TRBD1 (5 bases). The CDR3 is 15 amino acids. The V end lost 7 bases, the J end lost 0 bases, and 10 bases lay between the germline ends. The germline V gene encodes CDR1 SGHTA and CDR2 FQGNSA. This chain's CDR3 is CASIRQSSYNSPLHF. CDR3 nucleotide sequence: TGTGCCAGCATCCGACAGAGCTCCTATAATTCACCCCTCCACTTT.

This sequence joins TRBV30 and TRBJ2-1; D ambiguous. The CDR3 spans 15 residues. Germline V lookup: CDR1 GTSNPN, CDR2 SVGIG (reference sequence). The V end lost 3 bases, the J end lost 0 bases, and 12 bases lay between the germline ends. The CDR3 coding sequence is TGTGCCTGGAGAGGCAGATCAAGCTCCTACAATGAGCAGTTCTTC. It is translated as CAWRGRSSSYNEQFF.

This clone was observed a handful of times. This sequence joins TRBV30 and TRBJ1-3, with D uncertain. The CDR3 is 15 residues long. Per germline, CDR1 GTSNPN and CDR2 SVGIG (reference sequence). Trimming cost V 4 bases and J 0 bases, with 13 bases left between them. Here the CDR3 reads CAWNFGVLSGNTIYF. Here the CDR3 DNA reads TGTGCCTGGAATTTCGGAGTTCTCTCTGGAAACACCATATATTTT.

V gene TRBV7-3 combines with J gene TRBJ1-3, with TRBD1 matching over 8 bases. This CDR3 is built from 15 residues. Germline V gene sequence: CDR1 SGHTA, CDR2 FQGTGA. Trimming cost V 5 bases and J 0 bases; bases outside gene matches: 3. CDR3 coding DNA: TGTGCCAGCAGCCTCGGGACAGGCTCTGGAAACACCATATATTTT. Translating gives CASSLGTGSGNTIYF.

The rearrangement uses TRBV11-3 and TRBJ2-1; D is perhaps TRBD2 (5 bases). Germline V CDR1 and CDR2: SGHNT, YENEEA. The CDR3 totals 15 residues. Trimming removed 2 bases from V and 1 base from J, with 9 bases in between. The CDR3 loop is CASSLSGLSYNEQFF. CDR3 DNA: TGTGCCAGCAGCTTATCGGGATTATCCTACAATGAGCAGTTCTTC.

V usage is TRBV6-5 and J usage is TRBJ2-7; 7 nucleotides line up with TRBD1. Germline CDR1 MNHEY, CDR2 SVGAGI. V trimming: 6 bases; J trimming: 0 bases; junction bases outside the gene matches: 8. The CDR3 is 15 amino acids. The CDR3 bases are TGTGCCAGCAGCCACAAATGGACAGGCTCCTACGAGCAGTACTTC. Amino acids: CASSHKWTGSYEQYF.

The chain carries TRBV7-2 and TRBJ2-2; the D gene could be TRBD1 or TRBD2 (5 bases each). The ends were cut back, 5 bases at V and 1 base at J, with 14 bases in the middle. The germline gives CDR1 SGHTA, CDR2 FQGNSA. The CDR3 spans 16 residues. CDR3 region: CASSVPPGGNTGELFF. The CDR3 bases are TGTGCCAGCAGCGTCCCGCCTGGGGGGAACACCGGGGAGCTGTTTTTT.

The V call is TRBV28, the J call TRBJ2-1; 13 bases align to TRBD2. Germline V gene data show CDR1 as MDHEN and CDR2 as SYDVKM. The CDR3 is 17 residues long. Trimming at V came to 3 bases and at J to 7 bases, leaving 9 bases not matched to a gene. CDR3 DNA sequence: TGTGCCAGCAGTTTTGGGGGACTAGCGGGAATGTTAAATGAGCAGTTCTTC. This codes for CASSFGGLAGMLNEQFF.

The chain uses TRBV30 and TRBJ1-4; D is possibly TRBD1 (5 bases). There are 16 residues in the CDR3. V was cut by 3 bases and J by 2 bases, with 16 bases left in between. CDR1 GTSNPN and CDR2 SVGIG come from the germline V gene (reference sequence). In DNA, the CDR3 is TGTGCCTGGAGCCTCCCCTACAGGTCGACTAATGAAAAACTGTTTTTT. It is translated as CAWSLPYRSTNEKLFF.

V usage is TRBV28 and J usage is TRBJ1-2, with D unclear. Germline CDR1 is MDHEN and CDR2 is SYDVKM. The CDR3 length is 14 residues. The V end was cut by 2 bases, the J end by 0 bases, with 7 bases between. CDR3 in DNA: TGTGCCAGCAGTTTAGCACAATCTAACTATGGCTACACCTTC. Translation gives CASSLAQSNYGYTF.

This chain connects TRBV7-9 to TRBJ1-5; possible D gene TRBD1, 5 bases. Per germline, CDR1 SEHNR and CDR2 FQNEAQ (reference sequence). V lost 0 bases and J 4 bases, leaving 10 bases between the germline ends. The CDR3 has 15 residues. As DNA, the CDR3 is TGTGCCAGCAGCTTAGCTAATGACAGAAATCAGCCCCAGCATTTT. Translated: CASSLANDRNQPQHF.

The chain carries TRBV2 and TRBJ1-5; tentative D call: TRBD1 (6 bases). This CDR3 region has 16 residues. V gave up 3 bases and J gave up 1 base, with 13 bases separating them. Germline V gene data show CDR1 as SNHLY and CDR2 as FYNNEI. CDR3 nucleotides: TGTGCCAGCAGTGAGACGGGGGCGATGAGCAATCAGCCCCAGCATTTT. Its translation is CASSETGAMSNQPQHF. Drawing the rest from reference TRBV2 and TRBJ1-5, the complete variable domain is EPEVTQTPSHQVTQMGQEVILRCVPISNHLYFYWYRQILGQKVEFLVSFYNNEISEKSEIFDDQFSVERPDGSNFTLKIRSTKLEDSAMYFCASSETGAMSNQPQHFGDGTRLSIL.

Here the CDR3 reads CASSYLVKTGGGYTF. The CDR3 DNA sequence: TGTGCCAGCAGTTACCTGGTGAAGACAGGGGGAGGCTACACCTTC. This chain uses TRBV6-5 with TRBJ1-2; 9 bases line up with TRBD1. Unmatched junction bases numbered 9, after V lost 2 bases and J lost 8 bases. This CDR3 has 15 amino acids. Germline V gene lookup returns CDR1 MNHEY and CDR2 SVGAGI.

V is TRBV4-1 and J is TRBJ1-5; D ambiguous. Looked up from germline, CDR1 is MGHRA and CDR2 is YSYEKL. V lost 0 bases to trimming and J lost 0 bases, with 9 bases between them. The CDR3 spans 16 residues. CDR3 loop: CASSQDAGNSNQPQHF. CDR3 coding DNA: TGCGCCAGCAGCCAAGACGCGGGTAATAGCAATCAGCCCCAGCATTTT.

V is TRBV7-3 and J is TRBJ2-5; 7 bases are a match to TRBD2. Germline V gene lookup returns CDR1 SGHTA and CDR2 FQGTGA. Losses at the gene ends were 3 bases for V and 0 bases for J; bases not matched to a gene: 4. This CDR3 is built from 15 residues. The CDR3 DNA reads as TGTGCCAGCAGCTTGACTAGCACAGACCAAGAGACCCAGTACTTC. It encodes CASSLTSTDQETQYF.

The rearrangement uses TRBV19 and TRBJ1-4, with D possibly being TRBD1 (6 bases). Germline CDR1 is LNHDA and CDR2 is SQIVND (reference sequence). The CDR3 covers 14 residues. Trimming took 6 bases from V and 6 from J, leaving 14 bases between them. CDR3 in DNA: TGTGCCAGTAGGGATCCGGGGGCCGATGAAAAACTGTTTTTT. The encoded protein is CASRDPGADEKLFF.